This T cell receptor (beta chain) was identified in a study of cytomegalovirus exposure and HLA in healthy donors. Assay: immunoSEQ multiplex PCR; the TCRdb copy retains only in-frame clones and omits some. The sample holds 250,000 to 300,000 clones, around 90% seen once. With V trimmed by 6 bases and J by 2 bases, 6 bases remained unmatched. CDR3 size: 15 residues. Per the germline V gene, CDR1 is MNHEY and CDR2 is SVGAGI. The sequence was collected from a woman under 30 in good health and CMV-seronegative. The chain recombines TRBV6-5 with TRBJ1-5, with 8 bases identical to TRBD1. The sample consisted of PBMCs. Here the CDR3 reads CASRPATGGNQPQHF. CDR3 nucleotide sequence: TGTGCCAGCAGGCCGGCGACAGGGGGCAATCAGCCCCAGCATTTT.